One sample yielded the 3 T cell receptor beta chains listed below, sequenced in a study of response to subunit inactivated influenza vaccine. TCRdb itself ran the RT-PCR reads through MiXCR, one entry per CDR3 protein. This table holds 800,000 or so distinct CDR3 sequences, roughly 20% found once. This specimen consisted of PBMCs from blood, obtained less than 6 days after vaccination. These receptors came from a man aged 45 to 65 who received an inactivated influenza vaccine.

For the CDR3, the DNA is TGTGCCAGTCCCTCCTCGGGGGGCAACAACTATGGCTACACCTTC. Translating it yields CASPSSGGNNYGYTF. The genes are TRBV18 and TRBJ1-2; maybe TRBD1 (6 bases). The CDR3 length is 15 residues. The germline CDR1 and CDR2 sequences are KGHSH and LQKENI. Trimming stripped 9 bases from V and 2 bases from J, with 19 bases between. Complete variable domain (other parts from reference TRBV18 and TRBJ1-2): NAGVMQNPRHLVRRRGQEARLRCSPMKGHSHVYWYRQLPEEGLKFMVYLQKENIIDESGMPKERFSAEFPKEGPSILRIQQVVRGDSAAYFCASPSSGGNNYGYTFGSGTRLTVV.

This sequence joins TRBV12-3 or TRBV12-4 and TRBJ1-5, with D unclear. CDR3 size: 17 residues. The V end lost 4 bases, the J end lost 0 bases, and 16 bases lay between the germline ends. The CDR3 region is CASSSPIGRYSNQPQHF. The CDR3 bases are TGTGCCAGCAGTTCTCCCATCGGGAGATATAGCAATCAGCCCCAGCATTTT.

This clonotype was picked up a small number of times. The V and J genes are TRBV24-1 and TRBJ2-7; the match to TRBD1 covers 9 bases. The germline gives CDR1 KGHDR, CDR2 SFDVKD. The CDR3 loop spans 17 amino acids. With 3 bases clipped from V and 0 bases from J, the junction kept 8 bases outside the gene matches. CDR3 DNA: TGTGCCACCAGTGATACTCCGGGACAGGGCTCCTCCTACGAGCAGTACTTC. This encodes CATSDTPGQGSSYEQYF.